This T cell receptor (beta chain) was retrieved from a study of T cell changes during pregnancy in multiple sclerosis. V gave up 0 bases and J gave up 7 bases; unmatched junction bases: 7. This CDR3 spans 18 amino acids. Per the germline V gene, CDR1 is MGHRA and CDR2 is YSYEKL. Clones were sequenced by immunoSEQ multiplex PCR, and TCRdb holds only the in-frame ones, with some missing. This table holds about 36,000 clones, around 90% found once. Sequencing used CD4+ T cells from peripheral blood mononuclear cells, obtained in the first trimester of pregnancy. J is TRBJ2-1 and V is TRBV4-1; TRBD2 matches at 15 bases. This sequence was found in a female donor with multiple sclerosis, enrolled in a pregnancy study. The CDR3 here is CASSQEGLAGGFRNEQFF. As DNA, the CDR3 is TGCGCCAGCAGCCAAGAGGGACTAGCGGGAGGTTTCCGGAATGAGCAGTTCTTC.